The rows below give T cell receptor beta chains drawn from one sample of a study of blood T cell repertoires in COVID-19. The method was immunoSEQ multiplex PCR; TCRdb's version includes in-frame clones alone and lacks a portion of them. The sample holds about half a million clones; 89% are singletons and the top ten take 0.8% to 0.9%. Input material: peripheral blood. All receptors derive from a man between 18 and 29 years old with COVID-19, enrolled during active disease. Both conserved end residues are part of each CDR3.

TRBV9	TRBJ1-1	CASSVQQENTEAFF
TRBV6-5	TRBJ2-7	CASRPGSTRGEQYF
TRBV2	TRBJ2-6	CASIDRGSGANVLTF
TRBV7-2	TRBJ1-2	CASSSQTGDYGYTF
TRBV7-6	TRBJ2-2	CASTDTGELFF
TRBV13	TRBJ2-1	CASRRGGGPRNEQFF
TRBV11-2	TRBJ1-2	CASSLGQGYGYTF
TRBV7-8	TRBJ1-5	CASSLSGTGVTSGNQPQHF
TRBV7-9	TRBJ1-2	CASSRGVNYGYTF
TRBV10-2	TRBJ2-2	CASSEIPPSLSGELFF
TRBV19	TRBJ1-4	CASSDPGQVNEKLFF
TRBV2	TRBJ1-1	CASSVARGWNTEAFF
TRBV18	TRBJ2-4	CASSPPTGVGQGLNIQYF
TRBV6-2/TRBV6-3	TRBJ2-7	CASSYGRSSYEQYF
TRBV4-1	TRBJ1-5	CASSQDATGGNQPQHF
TRBV5-1	TRBJ2-2	CASSPPLAHTGELFF
TRBV9	TRBJ1-2	CASSVDVTAGEDGYTF
TRBV29-1	TRBJ2-3	CSVDSGTISTDTQYF
TRBV6-5	TRBJ2-5	CASSYGSPQETQYF
TRBV6-5	TRBJ1-4	CASSYSGATNEKLFF
TRBV6-6	TRBJ2-2	CASSRQGAQGSGELFF
TRBV5-4	TRBJ2-1	CASSKPGLAGGINEQFF
TRBV27	TRBJ1-6	CASSRDRVNSPLHF
TRBV30	TRBJ2-1	CAWSLRETTEQFF
TRBV6-4	TRBJ2-7	CASSASTGESYEQYF
TRBV10-2	TRBJ1-1	CASGGQGAAEAFF
TRBV6-1	TRBJ2-7	CASSETGGTYEQYF
TRBV19	TRBJ2-4	CASRPGGENIQYF
TRBV10-1	TRBJ2-7	CASSESTLGALEQYF